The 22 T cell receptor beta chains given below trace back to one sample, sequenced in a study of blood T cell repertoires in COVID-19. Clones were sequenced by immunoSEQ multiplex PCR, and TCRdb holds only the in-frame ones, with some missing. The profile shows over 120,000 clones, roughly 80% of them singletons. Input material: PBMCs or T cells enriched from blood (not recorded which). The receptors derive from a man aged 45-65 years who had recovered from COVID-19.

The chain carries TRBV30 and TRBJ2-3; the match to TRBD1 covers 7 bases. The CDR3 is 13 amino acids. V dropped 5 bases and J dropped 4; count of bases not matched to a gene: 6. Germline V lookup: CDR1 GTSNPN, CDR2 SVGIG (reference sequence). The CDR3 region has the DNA TGTGCCTGGGACAGGGCCCGGGCAGATACGCAGTATTTT. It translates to CAWDRARADTQYF.

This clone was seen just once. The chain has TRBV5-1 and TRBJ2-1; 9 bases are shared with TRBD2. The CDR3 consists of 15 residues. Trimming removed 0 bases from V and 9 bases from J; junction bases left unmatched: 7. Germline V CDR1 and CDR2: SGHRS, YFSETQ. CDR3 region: CASSLEVSGGSEQFF. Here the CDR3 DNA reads TGCGCCAGCAGCTTGGAAGTTAGCGGGGGTAGTGAGCAGTTCTTC. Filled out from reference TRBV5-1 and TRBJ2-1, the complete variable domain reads KAGVTQTPRYLIKTRGQQVTLSCSPISGHRSVSWYQQTPGQGLQFLFEYFSETQRNKGNFPGRFSGRQFSNSRSEMNVSTLELGDSALYLCASSLEVSGGSEQFFGPGTRLTVL.

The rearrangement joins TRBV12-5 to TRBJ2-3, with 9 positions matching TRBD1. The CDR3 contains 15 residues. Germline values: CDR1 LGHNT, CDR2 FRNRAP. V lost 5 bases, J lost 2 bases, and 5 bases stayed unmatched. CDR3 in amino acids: CASGTGQGTTDTQYF. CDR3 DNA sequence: TGTGCTAGTGGTACCGGACAGGGGACCACAGATACGCAGTATTTT.

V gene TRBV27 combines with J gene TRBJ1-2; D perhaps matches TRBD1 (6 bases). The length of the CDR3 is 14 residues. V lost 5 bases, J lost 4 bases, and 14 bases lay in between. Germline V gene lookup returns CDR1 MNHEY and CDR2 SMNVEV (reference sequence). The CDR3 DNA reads TGTGCCAGCAGTACACGACAGGCTACCTATGGCTACACCTTC. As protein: CASSTRQATYGYTF.

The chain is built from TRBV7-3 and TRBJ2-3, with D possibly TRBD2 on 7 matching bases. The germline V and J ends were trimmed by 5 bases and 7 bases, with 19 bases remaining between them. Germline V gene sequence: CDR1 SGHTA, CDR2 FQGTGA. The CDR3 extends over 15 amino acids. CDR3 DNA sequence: TGTGCCAGCAGCCGTTATTCGGGGGGCCCAAATACGCAGTATTTT. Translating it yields CASSRYSGGPNTQYF.

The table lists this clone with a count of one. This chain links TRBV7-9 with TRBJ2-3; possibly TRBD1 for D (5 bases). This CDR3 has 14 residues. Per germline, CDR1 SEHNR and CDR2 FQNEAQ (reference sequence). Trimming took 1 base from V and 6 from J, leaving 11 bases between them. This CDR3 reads CASSLEGLGDTQYF. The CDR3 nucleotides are TGTGCCAGCAGCTTAGAGGGGCTTGGGGATACGCAGTATTTT.

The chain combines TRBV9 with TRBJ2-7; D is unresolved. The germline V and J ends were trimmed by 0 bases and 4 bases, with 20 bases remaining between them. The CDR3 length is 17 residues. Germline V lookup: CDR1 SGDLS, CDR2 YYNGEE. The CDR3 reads CASSVDSDAFEPYEQYF. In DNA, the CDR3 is TGTGCCAGCAGCGTAGACTCCGATGCGTTTGAGCCTTACGAGCAGTACTTC.

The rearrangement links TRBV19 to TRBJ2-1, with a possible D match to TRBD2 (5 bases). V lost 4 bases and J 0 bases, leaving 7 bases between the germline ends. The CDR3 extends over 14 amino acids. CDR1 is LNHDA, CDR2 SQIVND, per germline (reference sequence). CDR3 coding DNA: TGTGCCAGTAGTAATGGACTCTCCTACAATGAGCAGTTCTTC. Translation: CASSNGLSYNEQFF.

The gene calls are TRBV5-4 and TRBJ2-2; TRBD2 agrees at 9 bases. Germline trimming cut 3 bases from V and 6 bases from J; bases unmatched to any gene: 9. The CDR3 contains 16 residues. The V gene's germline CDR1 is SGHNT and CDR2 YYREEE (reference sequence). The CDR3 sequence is CASSSSILAGSGELFF. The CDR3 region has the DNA TGTGCCAGCAGCTCCTCTATTCTAGCGGGGTCCGGGGAGCTGTTTTTT.

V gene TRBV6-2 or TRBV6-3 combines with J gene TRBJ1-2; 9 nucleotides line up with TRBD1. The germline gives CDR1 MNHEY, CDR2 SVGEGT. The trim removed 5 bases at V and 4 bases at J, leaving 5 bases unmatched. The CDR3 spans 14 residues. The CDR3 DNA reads TGTGCCAGCAGTAACAGGGGGCCGATCTATGGCTACACCTTC. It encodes CASSNRGPIYGYTF.

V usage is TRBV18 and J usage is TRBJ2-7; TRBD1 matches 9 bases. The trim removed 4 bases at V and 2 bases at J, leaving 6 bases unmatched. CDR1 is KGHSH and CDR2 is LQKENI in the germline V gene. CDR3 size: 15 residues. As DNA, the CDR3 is TGTGCCAGCTCACGCCGGACAGGGGCGACCTACGAGCAGTACTTC. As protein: CASSRRTGATYEQYF.

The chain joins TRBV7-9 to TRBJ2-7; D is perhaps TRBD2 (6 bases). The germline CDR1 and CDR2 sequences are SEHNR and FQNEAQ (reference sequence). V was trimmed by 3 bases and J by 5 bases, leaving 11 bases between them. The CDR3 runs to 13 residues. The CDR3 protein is CASSFQGLDEQYF. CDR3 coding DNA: TGTGCCAGCAGCTTTCAGGGACTCGACGAGCAGTACTTC.

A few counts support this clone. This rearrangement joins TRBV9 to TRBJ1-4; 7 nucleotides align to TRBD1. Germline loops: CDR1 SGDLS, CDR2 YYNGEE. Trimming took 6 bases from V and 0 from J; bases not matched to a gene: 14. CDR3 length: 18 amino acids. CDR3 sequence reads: CASTLHLGQSTTNEKLFF. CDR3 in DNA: TGTGCCAGCACCCTTCACCTGGGACAGTCGACAACTAATGAAAAACTGTTTTTT.

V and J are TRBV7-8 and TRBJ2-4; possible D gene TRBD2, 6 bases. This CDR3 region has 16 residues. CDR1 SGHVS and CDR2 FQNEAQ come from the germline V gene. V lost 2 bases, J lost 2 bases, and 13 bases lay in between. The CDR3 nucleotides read TGTGCCAGCAGCTTACAAGCGGGCGGGTCCAAAAACATTCAGTACTTC. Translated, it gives CASSLQAGGSKNIQYF.

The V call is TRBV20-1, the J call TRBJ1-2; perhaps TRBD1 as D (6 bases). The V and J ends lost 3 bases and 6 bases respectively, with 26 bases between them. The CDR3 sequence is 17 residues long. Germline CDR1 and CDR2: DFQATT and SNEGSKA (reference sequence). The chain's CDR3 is CSASSRAAQGQFNGYTF. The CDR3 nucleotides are TGCAGTGCTAGTAGCCGCGCGGCGCAGGGGCAGTTTAATGGCTACACCTTC.

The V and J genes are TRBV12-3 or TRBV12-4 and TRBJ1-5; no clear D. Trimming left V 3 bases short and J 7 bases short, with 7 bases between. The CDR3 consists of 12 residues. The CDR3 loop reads CASSFSGQPQHF. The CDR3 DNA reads TGTGCCAGCAGTTTCAGCGGGCAGCCCCAGCATTTT.

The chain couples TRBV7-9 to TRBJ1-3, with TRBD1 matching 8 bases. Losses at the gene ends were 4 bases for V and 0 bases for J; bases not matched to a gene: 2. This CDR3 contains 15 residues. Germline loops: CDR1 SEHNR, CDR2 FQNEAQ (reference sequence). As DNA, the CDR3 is TGTGCCAGCAGCTCCGACAGGGGCTCTGGAAACACCATATATTTT. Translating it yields CASSSDRGSGNTIYF.

The CDR3 here is CASSPTPRRGYQTQYF. The CDR3 DNA sequence: TGTGCCAGCAGCCCCACCCCTAGGAGAGGATATCAGACCCAGTACTTC. The rearrangement joins TRBV6-2 or TRBV6-3 to TRBJ2-5, with D uncertain. The CDR3 contains 16 residues. From germline, CDR1 is MNHEY and CDR2 SVGEGT. Trimming took 6 bases from V and 6 from J, leaving 23 bases between them.

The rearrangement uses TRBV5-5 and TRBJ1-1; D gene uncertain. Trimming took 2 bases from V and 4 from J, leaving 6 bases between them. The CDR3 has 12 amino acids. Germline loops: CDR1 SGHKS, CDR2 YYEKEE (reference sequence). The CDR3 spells CASSFRGTEAFF. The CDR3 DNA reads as TGTGCCAGCAGCTTTCGGGGCACTGAAGCTTTCTTT.

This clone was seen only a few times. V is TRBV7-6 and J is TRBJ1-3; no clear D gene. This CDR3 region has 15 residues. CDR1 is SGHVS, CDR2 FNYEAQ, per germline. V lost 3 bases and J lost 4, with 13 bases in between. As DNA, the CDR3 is TGTGCCAGCAGCTTCCGAGGGAGAGGGGGAAACACCATATATTTT. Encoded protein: CASSFRGRGGNTIYF. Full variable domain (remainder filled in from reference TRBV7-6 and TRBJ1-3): GAGVSQSPRYKVTKRGQDVALRCDPISGHVSLYWYRQALGQGPEFLTYFNYEAQQDKSGLPNDRFSAERPEGSISTLTIQRTEQRDSAMYRCASSFRGRGGNTIYFGEGSWLTVV.

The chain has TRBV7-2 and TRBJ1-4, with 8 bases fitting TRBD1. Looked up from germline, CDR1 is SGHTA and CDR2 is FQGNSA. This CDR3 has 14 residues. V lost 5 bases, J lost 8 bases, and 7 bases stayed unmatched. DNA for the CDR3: TGTGCCAGCAGCCCCTGGACAGGGTTGGAAAAACTGTTTTTT. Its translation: CASSPWTGLEKLFF.

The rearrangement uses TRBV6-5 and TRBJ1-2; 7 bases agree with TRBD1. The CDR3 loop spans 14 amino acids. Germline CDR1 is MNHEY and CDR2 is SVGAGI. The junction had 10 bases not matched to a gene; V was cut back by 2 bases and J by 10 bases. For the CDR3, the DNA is TGTGCCAGCAGTTACGCGAAGGGGGCGGTGGACTACACCTTC. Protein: CASSYAKGAVDYTF.